This is a list of T cell receptor beta chains from one sample in a study of T-cell reconstitution after alpha-beta-depleted transplantation in children. TCRdb processed the PCR reads anew with MiXCR; each CDR3 protein has one entry. This sample yields 170,000 or so distinct CDR3 sequences, of which around 6.8% are seen a single time; roughly 3% belongs to the top ten. This material consisted of PBMCs from the stem cell graft donor, taken from the stem cell graft. The receptors were gathered from a human donor who donated a stem cell graft to a child with Wiskott-Aldrich syndrome. Each CDR3 is given with its conserved first and last residue. A D gene is named only where the DNA matches it firmly. Not all rows give a size; the values are once, few, many and, for expanded clones, a class.

D,size,V,J,DNA,CDR3
-,many,TRBV29-1,TRBJ2-7,TGCAGCGTTGGCAGGTCATCCGAGCAGTACTTC,CSVGRSSEQYF
-,many,TRBV7-2,TRBJ2-4,TGTGCCAGCAGCTTAGTGGAGAGAAAAAACATTCAGTACTTC,CASSLVERKNIQYF
TRBD1,many,TRBV10-3,TRBJ2-2,TGTGCCATTACTCAGGGGGTTGACACCGGGGAGCTGTTTTTT,CAITQGVDTGELFF
TRBD1,many,TRBV20-1,TRBJ2-1,TGCAGTGCTAGTTGGACAGGGAACAATGAGCAGTTCTTC,CSASWTGNNEQFF
TRBD1,many,TRBV6-5,TRBJ1-2,TGTGCCAGCAGTAACCTGAGGGGCAGGGGGCTGATCTATGGCTACACCTTC,CASSNLRGRGLIYGYTF
-,many,TRBV4-2,TRBJ2-4,TGTGCCAGCAGCCAAGGGCGGACTCTAGCCAAAAACATTCAGTACTTC,CASSQGRTLAKNIQYF
-,few,TRBV21-1,TRBJ2-7,TGTGCCAGCAGCCCACCCTCCCCCCTTGGGGACAGGGGGCTGTACGAGCAGTACTTC,CASSPPSPLGDRGLYEQYF
TRBD1,many,TRBV20-1,TRBJ1-2,TGCAGTGCTAGAGCCCCTCGGACAGGGGAGAACGGCTACACCTTC,CSARAPRTGENGYTF
-,few,TRBV5-1,TRBJ2-6,TGCGCCAGCAGCCCTATAATCTTCTCTGGGGCCAACGTCCTGACTTTC,CASSPIIFSGANVLTF
TRBD2,many,TRBV7-9,TRBJ2-1,TGTGCCAGCAGCCCGGTCCTAGGACTAGCGGTCAACAATGAGCAGTTCTTC,CASSPVLGLAVNNEQFF
-,few,TRBV9,TRBJ2-5,TGTGCCAGCAGCGTGGACAATCAAGAGACCCAGTACTTC,CASSVDNQETQYF
TRBD1,many,TRBV7-9,TRBJ2-1,TGTGCCAGCAGCTATGACCTTGAAAAGGACAGGCCGGATAATGAGCAGTTCTTC,CASSYDLEKDRPDNEQFF
TRBD2,many,TRBV5-6,TRBJ2-1,TGTGCCAGCGAGATGGCGGGAGGGCCAGCCGATGAGCAGTTCTTC,CASEMAGGPADEQFF
-,many,TRBV12-3/TRBV12-4,TRBJ2-3,TGTGCCAGCAGTTTCCCCGGCACAGATACGCAGTATTTT,CASSFPGTDTQYF
TRBD1,many,TRBV6-6,TRBJ2-2,TGTGCCAGCAGTTCGCAGGGGGCCGGGGAGCTGTTTTTT,CASSSQGAGELFF
-,-,TRBV5-1,TRBJ2-3,TGCGCCAGCAGCGGCTCAGGGGTTCTCGCAGATACGCAGTATTTT,CASSGSGVLADTQYF
-,few,TRBV7-2,TRBJ1-4,TGTGCCAGCAGCCGAAACAGAGAAAAACTGTTTTTT,CASSRNREKLFF
-,-,TRBV5-1,TRBJ1-2,TGCGCCAGCAGCTTGGGGGTCCAGGCGTTTGATAACTATGGCTACACCTTC,CASSLGVQAFDNYGYTF
TRBD2,many,TRBV12-3/TRBV12-4,TRBJ2-3,TGTGCCAGCAGTTTAAGCGGGATGTCATCTGCAGATACGCAGTATTTT,CASSLSGMSSADTQYF
-,many,TRBV11-2,TRBJ2-1,TGTGCCAGCAGCTCCCACGTCCGGGGATACAATGAGCAGTTCTTC,CASSSHVRGYNEQFF
-,-,TRBV2,TRBJ2-6,TGTGCCAGCATAGGCCTGAACTCTGGGGCCAACGTCCTGACTTTC,CASIGLNSGANVLTF
-,many,TRBV12-3/TRBV12-4,TRBJ1-2,TGTGCCAGCAGTCGGCGGGGCGTACCGTTGGGCTACACCTTC,CASSRRGVPLGYTF
-,many,TRBV12-3/TRBV12-4,TRBJ1-5,TGTGCCAGCAGTTTTGTAGGGGATAGCAATCAGCCCCAGCATTTT,CASSFVGDSNQPQHF
-,-,TRBV30,TRBJ2-5,TGTGCCTGGAGTGTACGGTCCTTAGACTGGCTAAAAGAGACCCAGTACTTC,CAWSVRSLDWLKETQYF
-,many,TRBV15,TRBJ2-1,TGTGCCACCAGCGGGAACGGGACCCGCTACAATGAGCAGTTCTTC,CATSGNGTRYNEQFF
-,few,TRBV7-9,TRBJ1-1,TGTGCCAGCAGCTTAGTTCGTCGGGCTGAAGCTTTCTTT,CASSLVRRAEAFF
-,many,TRBV25-1,TRBJ2-6,TGTGCCAGCAGTGAATATCTGGCAGGACGCCGCTCTGGGGCCAACGTCCTGACTTTC,CASSEYLAGRRSGANVLTF
-,many,TRBV7-2,TRBJ2-2,TGTGCCAGCAGCCCGGGAGTTGGCGGGGAGCTGTTTTTT,CASSPGVGGELFF
TRBD1,-,TRBV5-1,TRBJ1-1,TGCGCCAGCAGCTGGAGGGGTACAGGGGGCGCTGTTGAAGCTTTCTTT,CASSWRGTGGAVEAFF
-,many,TRBV5-1,TRBJ2-7,TGCGCCAGCAGCCCCGTGACTAGTTCCTACGAGCAGTACTTC,CASSPVTSSYEQYF
-,few,TRBV20-1,TRBJ2-6,TGCAGTGCTAGTGCCGGGGCCGGAGGGGCCAACGTCCTGACTTTC,CSASAGAGGANVLTF
TRBD2,-,TRBV3-1,TRBJ2-3,TGTGCCAGCAGCCGAGGGACTAGCGGGGCCGGCGCATCGGAAGATACGCAGTATTTT,CASSRGTSGAGASEDTQYF
-,many,TRBV20-1,TRBJ2-7,TGCAGTGCTAGCCGGGTCGAGCAGTACTTC,CSASRVEQYF
-,many,TRBV20-1,TRBJ2-1,TGCAGTGCTAGATTCCTGGATCCCTACAATGAGCAGTTCTTC,CSARFLDPYNEQFF
-,many,TRBV6-1,TRBJ1-2,TGTGCCAGCACCTCAACCCGGGACACCGTGTCGGGCTACACCTTC,CASTSTRDTVSGYTF
-,many,TRBV11-2,TRBJ2-5,TGTGCCAGCAGTTACCCGTCAACCGAGACCCAGTACTTC,CASSYPSTETQYF
TRBD1,many,TRBV24-1,TRBJ2-2,TGTGCCACCAGTGATTTGGGGGACAGATACACCGGGGAGCTGTTTTTT,CATSDLGDRYTGELFF
-,many,TRBV7-2,TRBJ2-4,TGTGCCAGCAGCTTAGGCAGGGATGCCAAAAACATTCAGTACTTC,CASSLGRDAKNIQYF
-,many,TRBV12-3/TRBV12-4,TRBJ2-6,TGTGCCAGCAGGGGAGGGACAGCTGGGGCCAACGTCCTGACTTTC,CASRGGTAGANVLTF
-,many,TRBV19,TRBJ2-1,TGTGCCAGTAGTATCCAGGGGTTCTCCTACAATGAGCAGTTCTTC,CASSIQGFSYNEQFF
-,many,TRBV12-3/TRBV12-4,TRBJ1-6,TGTGCCAGCTCATTAACAGGGCGTAATTCACCCCTCCACTTT,CASSLTGRNSPLHF
-,many,TRBV29-1,TRBJ1-6,TGCAGCGTGAGGACCCCAGGGGACTCACCCCTCCACTTT,CSVRTPGDSPLHF
-,many,TRBV5-1,TRBJ2-5,TGCGCCAGCAGCACCAATACTAGGACGGGGACCCAGTACTTC,CASSTNTRTGTQYF
-,many,TRBV12-3/TRBV12-4,TRBJ1-3,TGTGCCAGCAGTTTAGGGCCTCGGTCCGAAGGAAACACCATATATTTT,CASSLGPRSEGNTIYF